Listed here are 20 T cell receptor beta chains from one sample, sequenced in a study of vaccination effects on CD4 cells after COVID-19. These receptors lack a known antigen. Antigen-specific CD4+ T cells were expanded with viral peptide pools in the ViraFEST assay before sequencing. Once cultured for 10 days, the cells underwent separation to obtain CD4+ T cells. Participants were given two doses of BNT162b2 or mRNA-1273 vaccine. Sequencing was performed with immunoSEQ multiplex PCR; in TCRdb, only in-frame clones are kept and a portion is missing. The data hold about 46,000 clones, with 65% to 80% observed a single time. The source material was CD4+ T cells from PBMCs cultured with HCoV-OC43 spike peptides, sampled after COVID-19 vaccination. Subset indicated: HCoV-OC43 spike overlapping peptide pool stimulation. Every receptor here comes from a human donor who received a COVID-19 vaccine.

The V gene is TRBV7-8, the J gene TRBJ2-2; D is possibly TRBD1 (5 bases). CDR1 is SGHVS and CDR2 is FQNEAQ in the germline V gene. The CDR3 contains 15 residues. Between the trimmed V and J ends, which lost 1 base and 0 bases, there was a span of 6 bases. In DNA, the CDR3 is TGTGCCAGCAGCTTAGTGACAGCGAACACCGGGGAGCTGTTTTTT. This translates into CASSLVTANTGELFF.

The rearrangement uses TRBV5-1 and TRBJ1-4, with D possibly being TRBD1 (5 bases). Germline CDR1 is SGHRS and CDR2 is YFSETQ. V gave up 0 bases and J gave up 4 bases, with 22 bases separating them. The CDR3 is made up of 19 amino acids. In nucleotides, the CDR3 is TGCGCCAGCAGCTTGGCCTTTACCGGGACCCTTACCTTTAATGAAAAACTGTTTTTT. This gives the protein CASSLAFTGTLTFNEKLFF.

This clone has more than one count but fewer than ten. The chain has TRBV28 and TRBJ2-2; 13 bases fit TRBD2. The CDR3 length is 15 residues. Per the germline V gene, CDR1 is MDHEN and CDR2 is SYDVKM. V shed 8 bases and J 4 bases; nucleotides not matched to a gene: 4. This chain's CDR3 is CASGTSGRATGELFF. As DNA, the CDR3 is TGTGCCAGCGGAACTAGCGGGAGGGCCACCGGGGAGCTGTTTTTT.

The chain joins TRBV9 to TRBJ2-3; 8 nucleotides align to TRBD2. The trim removed 3 bases at V and 0 bases at J, leaving 15 bases unmatched. The CDR3 loop spans 19 amino acids. CDR1 SGDLS and CDR2 YYNGEE come from the germline V gene. The CDR3 nucleotides are TGTGCCAGCAGCGCTCAACTAGCGGAGGGGCAAGGGAGCACAGATACGCAGTATTTT. Translation gives CASSAQLAEGQGSTDTQYF.

The J gene is TRBJ1-2, the V gene TRBV6-6; D is undetermined. The V end lost 2 bases, the J end lost 8 bases, and 18 bases lay between the germline ends. This CDR3 is built from 15 residues. Germline assignment: CDR1 MNHNY and CDR2 SVGAGI (reference sequence). CDR3 amino acids: CASSYKAGDLRGYTF. The CDR3 region has the DNA TGTGCCAGCAGTTACAAAGCGGGAGACCTCAGGGGCTACACCTTC.

The chain carries TRBV7-7 and TRBJ2-5; D perhaps matches TRBD1 (6 bases). V was trimmed by 7 bases and J by 1 base, leaving 16 bases between them. This CDR3 comprises 15 residues. Germline CDR1 reads SSHAT; CDR2 reads FNYEAQ (reference sequence). The CDR3 loop reads CASTTGRTAQETQYF. DNA of the CDR3: TGTGCCAGCACAACGGGAAGGACAGCCCAAGAGACCCAGTACTTC.

The chain is built from TRBV18 and TRBJ2-6; TRBD1 might be the D (6 bases). Germline CDR1 is KGHSH and CDR2 is LQKENI. The ends were cut back, 3 bases at V and 0 bases at J, with 9 bases in the middle. This CDR3 comprises 16 residues. As DNA, the CDR3 is TGTGCCAGCTCACCGCAGGACAGCTCTGGGGCCAACGTCCTGACTTTC. It specifies CASSPQDSSGANVLTF.

This sequence joins TRBV9 and TRBJ1-2, with D unclear. Germline CDR1 SGDLS, CDR2 YYNGEE. The V end lost 3 bases, the J end lost 4 bases, and 16 bases lay between the germline ends. The CDR3 has 15 residues. CDR3 coding DNA: TGTGCCAGCAGCGCGACGGGAACGACTATCTATGGCTACACCTTC. Encoded protein: CASSATGTTIYGYTF.

V usage is TRBV29-1 and J usage is TRBJ2-3; D is uncertain. CDR1 and CDR2 from the germline V gene are SQVTM and ANQGSEA. The CDR3 is made up of 12 amino acids. V dropped 7 bases and J dropped 0 bases, with 8 bases sitting between them. The CDR3 protein is CSAKDSTDTQYF. DNA of the CDR3: TGCAGCGCCAAGGACAGCACAGATACGCAGTATTTT.

At least ten counts were recorded for this clone. The chain carries TRBV2 and TRBJ2-5, with TRBD1 matching over 7 bases. Germline loops: CDR1 SNHLY, CDR2 FYNNEI. The CDR3 has 14 residues. The J segment lost 5 bases and the V segment lost 2 bases, leaving 5 bases of the junction unmatched. CDR3 in DNA: TGTGCCAGCAGTGAATCCCACAGGGGCGAGACCCAGTACTTC. Translated: CASSESHRGETQYF.

The chain joins TRBV2 to TRBJ2-1, with TRBD2 identical over 9 bases. CDR3 size: 15 residues. The germline V gene encodes CDR1 SNHLY and CDR2 FYNNEI. V gave up 2 bases and J gave up 8 bases; unmatched junction bases: 7. The CDR3 protein is CASSETAGGPYEQFF. CDR3 nucleotides: TGTGCCAGCAGTGAAACGGCGGGGGGGCCCTATGAGCAGTTCTTC.

Here the CDR3 reads CASSLAGASYNEQFF. In DNA form, the CDR3 reads TGTGCCAGCAGCTTAGCCGGGGCCTCCTACAATGAGCAGTTCTTC. The chain joins TRBV5-8 to TRBJ2-1, with D possibly called TRBD1 or TRBD2 (5 bases each). This CDR3 is built from 15 residues. V lost 2 bases and J lost 0, with 9 bases in between. Germline V gene data show CDR1 as SGHTS and CDR2 as YDEGEE.

This chain links TRBV6-5 with TRBJ2-1; D unresolved. Germline loops: CDR1 MNHEY, CDR2 SVGAGI. The CDR3 contains 14 residues. With 9 bases removed from V and 0 bases from J, the gap between germline ends came to 12 bases. For the CDR3, the DNA is TGTGCCAGTCTCGGTCAAATCTCCTACAATGAGCAGTTCTTC. It encodes CASLGQISYNEQFF.

The chain has TRBV12-5 and TRBJ1-5, with D possibly matching TRBD1 (6 bases). Per germline, CDR1 LGHNT and CDR2 FRNRAP. The CDR3 is 13 residues long. V shed 3 bases and J shed 4 bases, with 7 bases lying between them. CDR3 sequence: CASGLTGNQPQHF. The CDR3 nucleotides are TGTGCTAGTGGTTTAACAGGGAATCAGCCCCAGCATTTT.

The rearrangement joins TRBV6-6 to TRBJ2-7; TRBD1 aligns across 10 bases. V trimming: 7 bases; J trimming: 4 bases; junction bases outside the gene matches: 4. The CDR3 length is 13 residues. Germline V gives CDR1 MNHNY, CDR2 SVGAGI (reference sequence). CDR3 nucleotides: TGTGCCAGCACCGGGACAGGGGATTACGAGCAGTACTTC. Its translation: CASTGTGDYEQYF.

In its sample, this clone was seen a few times. The rearrangement joins TRBV6-2 or TRBV6-3 to TRBJ1-5; weak D call: TRBD1 (5 bases). This CDR3 region has 17 residues. Trimming removed 0 bases at V and 2 bases at J, with 14 bases between. Germline V lookup: CDR1 MNHEY, CDR2 SVGEGT. The CDR3 bases are TGTGCCAGCAGTTACTCGATGGCAGGGTCGGGCAATCAGCCCCAGCATTTT. Translating gives CASSYSMAGSGNQPQHF.

This sequence joins TRBV5-1 and TRBJ2-7; TRBD2 might be the D (6 bases). V dropped 8 bases and J dropped 5 bases, with 20 bases sitting between them. CDR3 length: 14 residues. CDR1 and CDR2 from the germline V gene are SGHRS and YFSETQ. This CDR3 reads CASATGGGFNEQYF. The CDR3 DNA sequence: TGCGCCAGTGCGACCGGGGGAGGTTTCAACGAGCAGTACTTC.

V and J are TRBV5-1 and TRBJ1-2, with D possibly matching TRBD1 (6 bases). Trimming shortened V by 0 bases and J by 8 bases, and 11 bases separated the two germline ends. Germline CDR1 reads SGHRS; CDR2 reads YFSETQ. The CDR3 has 13 amino acids. The CDR3 sequence: CASSLEGGRGYTF. Written as DNA, the CDR3 is TGCGCCAGCAGCTTGGAAGGGGGGCGAGGCTACACCTTC. The variable domain in full, with the rest retrieved from reference TRBV5-1 and TRBJ1-2, is KAGVTQTPRYLIKTRGQQVTLSCSPISGHRSVSWYQQTPGQGLQFLFEYFSETQRNKGNFPGRFSGRQFSNSRSEMNVSTLELGDSALYLCASSLEGGRGYTFGSGTRLTVV.

This clone was seen more than once but under ten times. This chain connects TRBV5-1 to TRBJ2-7, with 7 nucleotides matching TRBD1. This CDR3 is built from 14 residues. Trimming cost V 0 bases and J 4 bases; bases outside gene matches: 4. Germline V gives CDR1 SGHRS, CDR2 YFSETQ. The CDR3 loop reads CASSLEGTEYEQYF. The CDR3 bases are TGCGCCAGCAGCTTGGAGGGGACAGAATACGAGCAGTACTTC.

The chain couples TRBV5-4 to TRBJ2-3; D is undetermined. V was trimmed by 4 bases and J by 0 bases, leaving 6 bases between them. Germline CDR1 is SGHNT and CDR2 is YYREEE (reference sequence). CDR3 length: 13 amino acids. CDR3 DNA sequence: TGTGCCAGCAGCCCGCCCAGCACAGATACGCAGTATTTT. Protein: CASSPPSTDTQYF.